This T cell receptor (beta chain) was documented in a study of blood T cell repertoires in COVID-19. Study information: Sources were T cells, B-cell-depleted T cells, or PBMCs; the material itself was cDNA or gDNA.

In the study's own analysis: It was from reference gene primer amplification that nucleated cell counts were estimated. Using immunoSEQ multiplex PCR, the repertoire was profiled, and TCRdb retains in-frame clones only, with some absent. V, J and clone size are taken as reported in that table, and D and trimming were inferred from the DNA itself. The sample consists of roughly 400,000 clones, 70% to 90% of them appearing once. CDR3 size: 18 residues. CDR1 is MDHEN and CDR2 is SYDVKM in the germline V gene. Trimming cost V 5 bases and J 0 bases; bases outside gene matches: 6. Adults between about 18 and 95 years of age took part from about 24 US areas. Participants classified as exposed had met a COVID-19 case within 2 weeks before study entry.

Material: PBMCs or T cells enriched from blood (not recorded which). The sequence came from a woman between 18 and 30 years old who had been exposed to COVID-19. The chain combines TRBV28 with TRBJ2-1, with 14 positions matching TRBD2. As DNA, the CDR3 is TGTGCCAGCAGTCCTCAGACTAGCGGGGGGGCCTCCTACAATGAGCAGTTCTTC. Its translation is CASSPQTSGGASYNEQFF.